The 3 T cell receptor beta chains in this list originate from one sample, sequenced in a study of Graves' ophthalmopathy and Graves' hyperthyroidism. Beta-chain TCR CDR3 regions were amplified from RNA transcripts. In the first round, RT-PCR was carried out with HTBI primers, and a multiplex PCR formed the second round. MiXCR, run by TCRdb on the multiplex PCR reads, gives a single entry per CDR3 protein. The data show about 740,000 distinct CDR3 sequences, 35% to 50% seen once. The sample taken for sequencing was peripheral blood. The source is an adult man with Graves' ophthalmopathy.

The sample holds a few counts of this clonotype. The rearrangement joins TRBV11-3 to TRBJ2-2, with unresolved D. CDR3 length: 15 amino acids. The ends were cut back, 5 bases at V and 3 bases at J, with 13 bases in the middle. The germline V gene encodes CDR1 SGHNT and CDR2 YENEEA. In nucleotides, the CDR3 is TGTGCCAGCAGCCACGCAAGCGATTACACCGGGGAGCTGTTTTTT. Translation: CASSHASDYTGELFF.

This clonotype was picked up one time. The junction differs from germline at one of its ends, possibly a read error. This chain connects TRBV15 to TRBJ2-6; D unresolved. The CDR3 has 14 amino acids. The germline CDR1 and CDR2 sequences are LNHNV and YYDKDF (reference sequence). The CDR3 nucleotides read TGTGCCACCAGCAGAGATCTTGACGTGAACACTGAAGCTTTC. This sequence encodes CATSRDLDVNTEAF.

V and J are TRBV29-1 and TRBJ1-4; 9 nucleotides agree with TRBD1. CDR1 and CDR2 from the germline V gene are SQVTM and ANQGSEA. This CDR3 contains 12 residues. The junction had 7 bases not matched to a gene; V was cut back by 7 bases and J by 10 bases. CDR3 protein: CSAGQGLGKLFF. Here the CDR3 DNA reads TGCAGCGCGGGACAGGGCCTTGGAAAACTGTTTTTT.